This TCR beta chain was sequenced for a study of beta chain features in type 1 diabetes. Study findings and constraints: Whether TCRB rearrangement is influenced by HLA type went unresolved here. An over-representation of cells with high TCR expression could result from cDNA sequencing. Shortening that was moderate but significant affected the TCRB CDR3s of Type 1 diabetes patients in all four CD4+ subsets.

Markers CD45RO/CCR7/CD25/CD127/CD95/CD27 served to sort CD4+ naive, central memory, regulatory and stem cell-like memory cells. This clone came up a few times. Its antigen remains unidentified. The investigators reverse transcribed all of the isolated RNA, so they sequenced expressed TCRB transcripts. TCRdb's copy holds only in-frame clones and misses some; the assay was immunoSEQ multiplex PCR. The sample contains under 250,000 clones, 11% of which appear only once. Germline CDR1 reads SGHTA; CDR2 reads FQGTGA. This CDR3 has 15 amino acids. The trim removed 7 bases at V and 1 base at J, leaving 6 bases unmatched.

The clonotype comes from a man aged 18 to 29 in good health. Sequencing used central memory CD4+ T cells from blood. The chain uses TRBV7-3 and TRBJ2-1; 8 bases align to TRBD1. CDR3 loop: CASTTRQGSYNEQFF. Here the CDR3 DNA reads TGTGCCAGCACCACCCGACAGGGGTCCTACAATGAGCAGTTCTTC. Supplemented by reference TRBV7-3 and TRBJ2-1, the full variable domain reads GAGVSQTPSNKVTEKGKYVELRCDPISGHTALYWYRQSLGQGPEFLIYFQGTGAADDSGLPNDRFFAVRPEGSVSTLKIQRTERGDSAVYLCASTTRQGSYNEQFFGPGTRLTVL.